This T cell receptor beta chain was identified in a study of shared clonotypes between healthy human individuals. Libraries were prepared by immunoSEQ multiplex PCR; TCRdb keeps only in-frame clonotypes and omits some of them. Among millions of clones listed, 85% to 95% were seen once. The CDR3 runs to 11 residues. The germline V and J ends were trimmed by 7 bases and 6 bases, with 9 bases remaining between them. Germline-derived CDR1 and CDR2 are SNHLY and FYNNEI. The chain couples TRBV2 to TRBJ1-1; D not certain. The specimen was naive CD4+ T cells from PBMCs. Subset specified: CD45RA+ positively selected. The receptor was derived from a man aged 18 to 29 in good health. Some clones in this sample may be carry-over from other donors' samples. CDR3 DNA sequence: TGTGCCAGCACCAAGTTCCCTGAAGCTTTCTTT. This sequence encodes CASTKFPEAFF.